Below are 16 T cell receptor beta chains sequenced from a single sample in a study of blood T cell repertoires in COVID-19. The method was immunoSEQ multiplex PCR; TCRdb's version includes in-frame clones alone and lacks a portion of them. The table records approximately 230,000 clones, almost 90% of them present only once. The sequenced sample was peripheral blood. The receptors were sampled from a man aged 80 or over with acute or convalescent COVID-19.

The chain combines TRBV4-1 with TRBJ1-2, with TRBD1 matching over 9 bases. The V and J ends lost 3 bases and 7 bases, in that order; junction bases with no gene match: 6. Germline V gene lookup returns CDR1 MGHRA and CDR2 YSYEKL. There are 14 residues in the CDR3. CDR3 in amino acids: CASSQPGQGPGYTF. CDR3 nucleotides: TGCGCCAGCAGCCAGCCGGGACAGGGTCCTGGCTACACCTTC.

As regards this clone: Relative to the germline gene, one junction end is altered; a read error may explain this. The chain joins TRBV7-7 to TRBJ2-2; D remains ambiguous. The germline gives CDR1 SSHAT, CDR2 FNYEAQ (reference sequence). CDR3 length: 15 residues. CDR3 nucleotide sequence: TGTGCTAGCAGATTCGCCGACGGAGCCACCGGGGAGCTGTTTTTT. Amino acid sequence: CASRFADGATGELFF.

This clone is a singleton in its sample. V gene TRBV27 combines with J gene TRBJ2-7; possible D gene TRBD1, 8 bases. The germline CDR1 and CDR2 sequences are MNHEY and SMNVEV (reference sequence). CDR3 length equals 15 residues. Trimming pared 5 bases from V and 3 bases from J, leaving 17 bases between. CDR3 protein: CASSPTGGGFYEQYF. CDR3 sequence (DNA): TGTGCCAGCAGTCCCACAGGGGGGGGATTCTACGAGCAGTACTTC.

The rearrangement uses TRBV18 and TRBJ2-3, with 14 nucleotides matching TRBD2. Looked up from germline, CDR1 is KGHSH and CDR2 is LQKENI. With V trimmed by 3 bases and J by 4 bases, 27 bases remained unmatched. CDR3 length: 24 amino acids. The CDR3 protein is CASSPRSQLIMTSGRAVRPDTQYF. For the CDR3, the DNA is TGTGCCAGCTCACCCCGATCCCAGTTAATTATGACTAGCGGGAGGGCCGTACGTCCAGATACGCAGTATTTT.

This chain connects TRBV6-6 to TRBJ2-7; 8 bases match TRBD2. Germline CDR1 is MNHNY and CDR2 is SVGAGI (reference sequence). The V gene end was trimmed by 6 bases and the J gene end by 5 bases; junction bases not matched to a gene: 9. This CDR3 comprises 14 residues. The CDR3 reads CASRTTTGGDEQYF. The CDR3 DNA sequence: TGTGCCAGCAGGACCACTACCGGGGGGGACGAGCAGTACTTC.

This chain joins TRBV10-3 and TRBJ1-6; 7 nucleotides agree with TRBD1. The CDR3 spans 13 residues. CDR1 and CDR2 (germline): ENHRY, SYGVKD. Trimming took 7 bases from V and 8 from J; bases not matched to a gene: 5. The CDR3 protein is CAINQGDDSPLHF. CDR3 in DNA: TGTGCCATCAACCAGGGGGATGATTCACCCCTCCACTTT.

This chain uses TRBV29-1 with TRBJ2-4; TRBD1 matches at 9 bases. Germline values: CDR1 SQVTM, CDR2 ANQGSEA. The length of the CDR3 is 15 residues. After removal of 4 bases from V and 6 bases from J, the junction contained 10 bases not matched to a gene. The CDR3: CSVVEEGQGGNIQYF. The DNA for the CDR3 is TGCAGCGTTGTCGAAGAGGGACAGGGAGGAAACATTCAGTACTTC.

The rearrangement links TRBV9 to TRBJ2-5; 8 bases line up with TRBD1. Losses at the gene ends were 4 bases for V and 6 bases for J; bases not matched to a gene: 5. Germline CDR1 and CDR2: SGDLS and YYNGEE. The CDR3 sequence is 13 residues long. The chain's CDR3 is CASSTGQGQTQYF. Here the CDR3 DNA reads TGTGCCAGCAGCACCGGACAGGGACAGACCCAGTACTTC.

The J gene is TRBJ1-4, the V gene TRBV9, with TRBD1 identical over 9 bases. Per the germline V gene, CDR1 is SGDLS and CDR2 is YYNGEE. The CDR3 is 17 residues long. The junction had 9 bases not matched to a gene; V was cut back by 4 bases and J by 2 bases. Here the CDR3 DNA reads TGTGCCAGCAGCTTTAGACAGGGGGTAAACACTAATGAAAAACTGTTTTTT. It translates to CASSFRQGVNTNEKLFF. Full variable domain (missing parts from reference TRBV9 and TRBJ1-4): DSGVTQTPKHLITATGQRVTLRCSPRSGDLSVYWYQQSLDQGLQFLIQYYNGEERAKGNILERFSAQQFPDLHSELNLSSLELGDSALYFCASSFRQGVNTNEKLFFGSGTQLSVL.

The rearrangement uses TRBV5-4 and TRBJ2-2; maybe TRBD2 (5 bases). Germline assignment: CDR1 SGHNT and CDR2 YYREEE (reference sequence). V shed 4 bases and J shed 7 bases, with 17 bases lying between them. CDR3 size: 15 residues. Written as DNA, the CDR3 is TGTGCCAGCAGCGTCCGCGGAGGATTCAACGGGGAGCTGTTTTTT. Protein sequence: CASSVRGGFNGELFF.

The chain carries TRBV7-9 and TRBJ2-1; D not resolved. The CDR3 spans 12 residues. V was clipped by 3 bases and J by 9 bases, with 9 bases between them. In germline, CDR1 is SEHNR, CDR2 FQNEAQ (reference sequence). CDR3 residues: CASSFLAVEQFF. The CDR3 DNA follows: TGTGCCAGCAGCTTCCTTGCGGTTGAGCAGTTCTTC.

As regards this clone: This CDR3 is also generated by other DNA sequences in the sample. This sequence joins TRBV5-4 and TRBJ2-7; 10 positions match TRBD2. The CDR3 consists of 15 residues. J gave up 0 bases and V 4 bases, and 4 bases lay outside the gene matches. Germline CDR1 reads SGHNT; CDR2 reads YYREEE (reference sequence). CDR3 nucleotides: TGTGCCAGCAGCCCCCGGACTAGCGGCTCCTACGAGCAGTACTTC. This codes for CASSPRTSGSYEQYF. Based on the CDR3 plus reference TRBV5-4 and TRBJ2-7, the full variable domain is ETGVTQSPTHLIKTRGQQVTLRCSSQSGHNTVSWYQQALGQGPQFIFQYYREEENGRGNFPPRFSGLQFPNYSSELNVNALELDDSALYLCASSPRTSGSYEQYFGPGTRLTVT.

The chain is built from TRBV9 and TRBJ2-3, with TRBD1 identical over 11 bases. With V trimmed by 3 bases and J by 6 bases, 6 bases remained unmatched. The CDR3 consists of 15 residues. Germline CDR1 SGDLS, CDR2 YYNGEE. CDR3 DNA: TGTGCCAGCAGCGCACTGGGACAGGGGGAGGATACGCAGTATTTT. Translating gives CASSALGQGEDTQYF. The variable domain in full, with the rest retrieved from reference TRBV9 and TRBJ2-3, is DSGVTQTPKHLITATGQRVTLRCSPRSGDLSVYWYQQSLDQGLQFLIQYYNGEERAKGNILERFSAQQFPDLHSELNLSSLELGDSALYFCASSALGQGEDTQYFGPGTRLTVL.

The chain employs TRBV14 and TRBJ1-1; 7 bases line up with TRBD1. CDR1 and CDR2 from the germline V gene are SGHDN and FVKESK. V lost 6 bases and J lost 8; bases outside the gene matches: 9. CDR3 size: 13 residues. CDR3 in DNA: TGTGCCAGCAGTTCCATTTACAGGGGAGAAGCTTTCTTT. Translation gives CASSSIYRGEAFF.

This clone was counted once. The chain has TRBV29-1 and TRBJ1-5; no clear D. This CDR3 spans 13 amino acids. CDR1 and CDR2 (germline): SQVTM, ANQGSEA. The germline V and J ends were trimmed by 4 bases and 5 bases, with 12 bases remaining between them. CDR3 sequence reads: CSVGGSRYQPQHF. The DNA for the CDR3 is TGCAGCGTTGGAGGGAGCCGTTATCAGCCCCAGCATTTT.

This chain joins TRBV2 and TRBJ2-3, with 8 bases lining up with TRBD2. V lost 4 bases and J lost 4; bases outside the gene matches: 4. Germline V gives CDR1 SNHLY, CDR2 FYNNEI. The CDR3 extends over 14 amino acids. Here the CDR3 reads CASSGTGGPDTQYF. The CDR3 nucleotides are TGTGCCAGCAGTGGCACGGGAGGGCCAGATACGCAGTATTTT.